These 26 T cell receptor beta chains were sequenced from one sample in a study of blood T cell repertoires in COVID-19. Sequenced by immunoSEQ multiplex PCR; TCRdb stores in-frame clones only, minus some. The repertoire includes some 120,000 clones, 85% to 90% of them detected once, and approximately 19% sits in the top ten. Sequencing input: peripheral blood. The receptors shown here come from a human donor with acute or convalescent COVID-19. The donor label of this sample is uncertain.

This clone came up a few times. The chain employs TRBV18 and TRBJ1-1; D uncertain. This CDR3 is 13 amino acids long. The V and J ends lost 4 bases and 3 bases respectively, with 9 bases between them. Germline CDR1 is KGHSH and CDR2 is LQKENI. The CDR3 DNA sequence: TGTGCCAGCTCACTCGGGGAGGACACTGAAGCTTTCTTT. Encoded protein: CASSLGEDTEAFF.

The chain links TRBV19 to TRBJ1-2; no definite D call. This CDR3 has 15 amino acids. V was trimmed by 3 bases and J by 2 bases, leaving 13 bases between them. Germline lookup yields CDR1 LNHDA and CDR2 SQIVND (reference sequence). CDR3 bases: TGTGCCAGTAGTATGGGCGCCAGGAGGAACTATGGCTACACCTTC. It is translated as CASSMGARRNYGYTF. Full variable domain (remainder filled in from reference TRBV19 and TRBJ1-2): DGGITQSPKYLFRKEGQNVTLSCEQNLNHDAMYWYRQDPGQGLRLIYYSQIVNDFQKGDIAEGYSVSREKKESFPLTVTSAQKNPTAFYLCASSMGARRNYGYTFGSGTRLTVV.

The chain uses TRBV15 and TRBJ2-3, with 9 bases fitting TRBD2. Unmatched junction bases numbered 10, after V lost 0 bases and J lost 3 bases. This CDR3 has 18 residues. CDR1 is LNHNV, CDR2 YYDKDF, per germline (reference sequence). CDR3 residues: CATSRDSWGLAGTDTQYF. In DNA, the CDR3 is TGTGCCACCAGCAGAGATTCTTGGGGCCTAGCGGGGACAGATACGCAGTATTTT.

The V call is TRBV6-1, the J call TRBJ2-7, with 7 bases that match TRBD1. The germline V gene encodes CDR1 MNHNS and CDR2 SASEGT. V dropped 3 bases and J dropped 2; count of bases not matched to a gene: 4. CDR3 length: 14 residues. The CDR3 sequence: CASSETGTPYEQYF. The CDR3 DNA sequence: TGTGCCAGCAGTGAGACAGGGACCCCCTACGAGCAGTACTTC.

This rearrangement joins TRBV28 to TRBJ2-5, with D perhaps TRBD1 (6 bases). CDR3 length: 17 amino acids. V was pared by 7 bases and J by 3 bases, with 24 bases between. Germline V gene lookup returns CDR1 MDHEN and CDR2 SYDVKM. CDR3 sequence (DNA): TGTGCCAGCAAAAAGGAGACAGGCTACCATCCCGAAGAGACCCAGTACTTC. Encoded protein: CASKKETGYHPEETQYF.

The sample holds one count of this clone. The gene calls are TRBV28 and TRBJ2-7; 11 nucleotides agree with TRBD1. Germline assignment: CDR1 MDHEN and CDR2 SYDVKM. After removal of 6 bases from V and 4 bases from J, the junction contained 8 bases not matched to a gene. This CDR3 region has 15 residues. In nucleotides, the CDR3 is TGTGCCAGCAGCTCTGGACAGGGGGCGCTTTACGAGCAGTACTTC. Translation gives CASSSGQGALYEQYF.

This clone came up once. The V gene is TRBV19, the J gene TRBJ2-1; 10 nucleotides agree with TRBD2. This CDR3 is 18 amino acids long. V trimming: 0 bases; J trimming: 9 bases; junction bases outside the gene matches: 14. CDR1 and CDR2 (germline): LNHDA, SQIVND (reference sequence). This CDR3 is CASSIDNYFTSGMVEQFF. CDR3 DNA: TGTGCCAGTAGTATAGATAATTACTTCACTAGCGGGATGGTTGAGCAGTTCTTC.

This chain joins TRBV20-1 and TRBJ2-5; TRBD2 matches 8 bases. The V segment lost 4 bases and the J segment 2 bases; nucleotides outside the gene matches: 9. Germline V gives CDR1 DFQATT, CDR2 SNEGSKA (reference sequence). This CDR3 region has 15 residues. Here the CDR3 reads CSAIDSGVDQETQYF. Here the CDR3 DNA reads TGCAGTGCTATTGATAGCGGGGTGGATCAAGAGACCCAGTACTTC.

The rearrangement links TRBV7-9 to TRBJ2-7, with TRBD1 as a possible D gene (6 bases). V was clipped by 7 bases and J by 12 bases, with 22 bases between them. Per germline, CDR1 SEHNR and CDR2 FQNEAQ (reference sequence). The CDR3 length is 13 residues. CDR3 loop: CASNPYTGLGSYF. CDR3 nucleotides: TGTGCCAGCAACCCTTACACAGGGTTAGGGTCGTACTTC.

The gene calls are TRBV7-9 and TRBJ2-3; TRBD2 is a possible D gene (6 bases). The germline V gene encodes CDR1 SEHNR and CDR2 FQNEAQ (reference sequence). Trimming cost V 3 bases and J 0 bases, with 10 bases left between them. The CDR3 length is 15 residues. The CDR3 bases are TGTGCCAGCAGCTTCCGGAGGGAGAGCACAGATACGCAGTATTTT. This gives the protein CASSFRRESTDTQYF.

The V and J genes are TRBV10-3 and TRBJ1-1; D gene unclear. CDR1 is ENHRY, CDR2 SYGVKD, per germline. Between the trimmed V and J ends, which lost 2 bases and 2 bases, there was a span of 12 bases. The CDR3 runs to 15 residues. The CDR3 spells CAISEARRVNTEAFF. The DNA for the CDR3 is TGTGCCATCAGTGAGGCCCGACGGGTAAACACTGAAGCTTTCTTT.

This chain uses TRBV18 with TRBJ1-4, with 11 nucleotides matching TRBD1. The V gene's germline CDR1 is KGHSH and CDR2 LQKENI. With 5 bases clipped from V and 8 bases from J, the junction kept 16 bases outside the gene matches. This CDR3 is built from 18 residues. This chain's CDR3 is CASSTLMIPGQGEEKLFF. The CDR3 nucleotides are TGTGCCAGCTCAACGTTAATGATCCCGGGACAGGGGGAAGAAAAACTGTTTTTT.

The chain uses TRBV19 and TRBJ1-2, with D possibly being TRBD1 (5 bases). Trimming took 5 bases from V and 4 from J, leaving 14 bases between them. Germline CDR1 and CDR2: LNHDA and SQIVND (reference sequence). This CDR3 comprises 14 residues. The CDR3 nucleotides are TGTGCCAGTAGTCCCCAAGACAGACTCTATGGCTACACCTTC. Translated, it gives CASSPQDRLYGYTF.

The rearrangement uses TRBV4-3 and TRBJ2-1; 8 nucleotides agree with TRBD2. The V gene end was trimmed by 0 bases and the J gene end by 4 bases; junction bases not matched to a gene: 5. The germline V gene has CDR1 LGHNA and CDR2 YSLEER. This CDR3 contains 16 residues. The CDR3 region has the DNA TGCGCCAGCAGCCAAGAACCCCCGGGAGGGTACAATGAGCAGTTCTTC. Amino acids: CASSQEPPGGYNEQFF.

The gene calls are TRBV29-1 and TRBJ1-1; D possibly corresponds to TRBD1 (5 bases). The CDR3 contains 15 residues. CDR1 is SQVTM and CDR2 is ANQGSEA in the germline V gene. V was clipped by 6 bases and J by 1 base, with 18 bases between them. CDR3 region: CSVGLYGWTNTEAFF. CDR3 sequence (DNA): TGCAGCGTGGGACTTTATGGGTGGACGAACACTGAAGCTTTCTTT.

The chain employs TRBV18 and TRBJ2-2; 8 bases map to TRBD1. Germline lookup yields CDR1 KGHSH and CDR2 LQKENI. The CDR3 length is 18 residues. Losses at the gene ends were 4 bases for V and 6 bases for J; bases not matched to a gene: 16. CDR3 sequence reads: CASSRRRADREDPGELFF. As DNA, the CDR3 is TGTGCCAGCTCACGAAGACGGGCGGACAGGGAAGATCCCGGGGAGCTGTTTTTT.

The chain joins TRBV2 to TRBJ2-3, with D possibly matching TRBD2 (6 bases). The V gene lost 4 bases and the J gene lost 5 bases, with 19 bases spanning the gap. The CDR3 is 16 amino acids. Germline V gene data show CDR1 as SNHLY and CDR2 as FYNNEI. The CDR3 nucleotides are TGTGCCAGCAGTGGTGTTAGCGGACCACAGGTAGATACGCAGTATTTT. Protein: CASSGVSGPQVDTQYF. Looking up the rest from reference TRBV2 and TRBJ2-3 gives the full variable domain: EPEVTQTPSHQVTQMGQEVILRCVPISNHLYFYWYRQILGQKVEFLVSFYNNEISEKSEIFDDQFSVERPDGSNFTLKIRSTKLEDSAMYFCASSGVSGPQVDTQYFGPGTRLTVL.

The rearrangement uses TRBV3-1 (or the pseudogene TRBV3-2) and TRBJ2-2, with 10 bases lining up with TRBD2. Looked up from germline, CDR1 is LGHDT and CDR2 is YNNKEL (reference sequence). The CDR3 length is 14 residues. Trimming at V came to 4 bases and at J to 11 bases, leaving 7 bases not matched to a gene. In DNA, the CDR3 is TGTGCCAGCAGCCCCAGCGGGGGGGCCTTAGAGCTGTTTTTT. Translation gives CASSPSGGALELFF.

In its sample, this clone was seen once. The chain recombines TRBV30 with TRBJ2-7; 11 nucleotides agree with TRBD2. The germline CDR1 and CDR2 sequences are GTSNPN and SVGIG (reference sequence). CDR3 length: 15 amino acids. V gave up 0 bases and J gave up 6 bases; unmatched junction bases: 7. CDR3 sequence reads: CAWSVLRTSGFEQYF. The CDR3 DNA is TGTGCCTGGAGTGTACTCCGGACTAGCGGGTTCGAGCAGTACTTC.

J is TRBJ2-3 and V is TRBV9; 12 bases map to TRBD1. There are 18 residues in the CDR3. Germline assignment: CDR1 SGDLS and CDR2 YYNGEE. The V gene end was trimmed by 4 bases and the J gene end by 0 bases; junction bases not matched to a gene: 9. This CDR3 is CASSTRDRGLASTDTQYF. The CDR3 DNA follows: TGTGCCAGCAGCACCCGGGACAGGGGGCTAGCAAGCACAGATACGCAGTATTTT.

The V gene is TRBV7-2, the J gene TRBJ1-1; D perhaps matches TRBD1 (6 bases). The CDR3 length is 16 residues. V lost 6 bases and J lost 5, with 22 bases in between. Germline lookup yields CDR1 SGHTA and CDR2 FQGNSA. CDR3 DNA sequence: TGTGCCAGCAGGGTACGGGGGGGCGTCGGAAGTACTGAAGCTTTCTTT. Translation gives CASRVRGGVGSTEAFF.

J is TRBJ1-4 and V is TRBV7-6; 8 nucleotides line up with TRBD1. The junction had 5 bases not matched to a gene; V was cut back by 5 bases and J by 3 bases. The germline gives CDR1 SGHVS, CDR2 FNYEAQ. This CDR3 is built from 15 residues. The CDR3 reads CASSQGALSNEKLFF. The CDR3 DNA is TGTGCCAGCAGCCAGGGGGCACTATCTAATGAAAAACTGTTTTTT.

V is TRBV4-2 and J is TRBJ2-1; D is possibly TRBD2 (5 bases). V was pared by 0 bases and J by 4 bases, with 10 bases between. Germline loops: CDR1 LGHNA, CDR2 YNFKEQ. CDR3 size: 15 residues. In DNA, the CDR3 is TGTGCCAGCAGCCAAGAGGCGGGCAGGTACAATGAGCAGTTCTTC. This sequence encodes CASSQEAGRYNEQFF.

The V gene is TRBV30, the J gene TRBJ1-6, with 9 bases aligning to TRBD1. The CDR3 is made up of 13 amino acids. V was pared by 5 bases and J by 7 bases, with 3 bases of the junction left unmatched. Germline values: CDR1 GTSNPN, CDR2 SVGIG (reference sequence). This CDR3 is CAWRGTGNSPLHF. The CDR3 region has the DNA TGTGCCTGGCGCGGGACAGGGAATTCACCCCTCCACTTT.

The V and J genes are TRBV25-1 and TRBJ2-7, with a tentative D call TRBD1 (5 bases). This CDR3 region has 13 residues. V was clipped by 4 bases and J by 2 bases, with 9 bases between them. Germline V gene sequence: CDR1 MGHDK, CDR2 SYGVNS. The CDR3 loop reads CASSAAGTYEQYF. The DNA of the CDR3 is TGTGCCAGCAGTGCGGCAGGGACCTACGAGCAGTACTTC.

The V gene is TRBV2, the J gene TRBJ1-2; 8 bases align to TRBD1. This CDR3 comprises 14 residues. The J segment lost 7 bases and the V segment lost 2 bases, leaving 6 bases of the junction unmatched. CDR1 and CDR2 (germline): SNHLY, FYNNEI. CDR3 amino acids: CASSETGQGGGYTF. CDR3 DNA sequence: TGTGCCAGCAGTGAAACCGGACAGGGAGGTGGCTACACCTTC. Supplemented by reference TRBV2 and TRBJ1-2, the full variable domain reads EPEVTQTPSHQVTQMGQEVILRCVPISNHLYFYWYRQILGQKVEFLVSFYNNEISEKSEIFDDQFSVERPDGSNFTLKIRSTKLEDSAMYFCASSETGQGGGYTFGSGTRLTVV.